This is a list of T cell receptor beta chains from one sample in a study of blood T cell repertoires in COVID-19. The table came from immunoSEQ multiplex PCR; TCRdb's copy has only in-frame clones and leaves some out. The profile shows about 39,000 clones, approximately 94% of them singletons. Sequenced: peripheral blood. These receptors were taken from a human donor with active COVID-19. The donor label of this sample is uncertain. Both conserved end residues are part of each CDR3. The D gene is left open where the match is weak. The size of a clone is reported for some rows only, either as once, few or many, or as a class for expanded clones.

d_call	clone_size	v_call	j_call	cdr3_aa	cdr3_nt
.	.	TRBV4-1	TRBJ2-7	CASSQGEQTSYEQYF	TGCGCCAGCAGCCAAGGGGAGCAGACTTCCTACGAGCAGTACTTC
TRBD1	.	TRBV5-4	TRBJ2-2	CASSSGTGGPSNTGELFF	TGTGCCAGCAGCTCCGGGACAGGGGGGCCTTCGAACACCGGGGAGCTGTTTTTT
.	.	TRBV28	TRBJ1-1	CASSYSNTEAFF	TGTGCCAGCAGTTACTCAAACACTGAAGCTTTCTTT
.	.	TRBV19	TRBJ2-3	CASIPGDTDTQYF	TGTGCCAGTATACCCGGAGACACAGATACGCAGTATTTT
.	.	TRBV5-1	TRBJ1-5	CASSPGSGNQPQHF	TGCGCCAGCAGCCCGGGATCCGGGAATCAGCCCCAGCATTTT
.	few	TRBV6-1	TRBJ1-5	CASSDARVREQPQHF	TGTGCCAGCAGTGATGCCAGGGTGAGAGAGCAGCCCCAGCATTTT
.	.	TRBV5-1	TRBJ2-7	CASDPGRGDEQYF	TGCGCCAGCGACCCAGGCAGGGGCGACGAGCAGTACTTC
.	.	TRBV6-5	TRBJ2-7	CATREQGNSPYEQYF	TGTGCAACGAGGGAACAGGGAAATTCCCCCTACGAGCAGTACTTC
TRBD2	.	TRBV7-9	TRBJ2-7	CASSKQAGGSSYEQYF	TGTGCCAGCAGCAAACAAGCGGGGGGAAGCTCCTACGAGCAGTACTTC
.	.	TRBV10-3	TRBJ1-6	CAISDPGIVGNSPLHF	TGTGCCATCAGTGACCCAGGGATTGTGGGTAATTCACCCCTCCACTTT
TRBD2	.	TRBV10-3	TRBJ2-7	CAVTSPPGAGSYEQYF	TGTGCCGTTACATCCCCCCCGGGAGCGGGATCCTACGAGCAGTACTTC
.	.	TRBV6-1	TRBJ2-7	CASSEPTRTYEQYF	TGTGCCAGCAGTGAACCGACAAGGACCTACGAGCAGTACTTC
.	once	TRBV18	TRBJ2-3	CASSPFPFGASTDTQYF	TGTGCCAGCTCACCATTCCCTTTTGGGGCTAGCACAGATACGCAGTATTTT
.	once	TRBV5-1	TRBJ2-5	CASSLMGGQETQYF	TGCGCCAGCAGCCTAATGGGGGGGCAGGAGACCCAGTACTTC
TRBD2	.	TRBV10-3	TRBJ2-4	CAISWEGAKNIQYF	TGTGCCATCAGTTGGGAGGGAGCCAAAAACATTCAGTACTTC
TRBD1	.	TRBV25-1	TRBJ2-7	CASSAIGTGTAYEQYF	TGTGCCAGCAGTGCGATTGGCACCGGGACAGCCTACGAGCAGTACTTC
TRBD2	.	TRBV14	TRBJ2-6	CASSRGAGGISWGSGANVLTF	TGTGCCAGCAGCCGCGGAGCGGGAGGGATCTCATGGGGCTCTGGGGCCAACGTCCTGACTTTC
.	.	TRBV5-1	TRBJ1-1	CASTYKTMNTEAFF	TGCGCCAGCACCTACAAGACAATGAACACTGAAGCTTTCTTT
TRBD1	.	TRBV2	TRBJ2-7	CASSEAQGASYEQYF	TGTGCCAGCAGTGAAGCCCAGGGGGCGTCCTACGAGCAGTACTTC
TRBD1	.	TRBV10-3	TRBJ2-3	CAISGQGGSDTQYF	TGTGCCATCAGCGGACAGGGTGGATCAGATACGCAGTATTTT
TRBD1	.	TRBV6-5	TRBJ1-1	CASSDRVNTEAFF	TGTGCCAGCAGCGACAGGGTCAACACTGAAGCTTTCTTT
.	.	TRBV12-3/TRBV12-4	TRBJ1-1	CASTPGVGLEAFF	TGTGCCAGCACCCCCGGGGTGGGACTTGAAGCTTTCTTT
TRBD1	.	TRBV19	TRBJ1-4	CASSGGTGPNEKLFF	TGTGCCAGTAGTGGCGGGACAGGGCCTAATGAAAAACTGTTTTTT
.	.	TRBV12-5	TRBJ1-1	CASGLAYRDTTEAFF	TGTGCTAGTGGTTTGGCCTACCGGGACACCACTGAAGCTTTCTTT
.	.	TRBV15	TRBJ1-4	CATSREGGYGNEKLFF	TGTGCCACCAGCAGAGAGGGCGGGTATGGTAATGAAAAACTGTTTTTT
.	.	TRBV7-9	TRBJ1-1	CASSYSSGSFNTEAFF	TGTGCCAGCAGCTACAGTTCGGGGTCCTTCAACACTGAAGCTTTCTTT
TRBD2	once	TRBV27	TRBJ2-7	CASSLRAGGPYEQYF	TGTGCCAGCAGTTTAAGAGCGGGAGGGCCATACGAGCAGTACTTC
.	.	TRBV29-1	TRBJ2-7	CSVGRDQVAGEQYF	TGCAGCGTTGGCCGAGATCAGGTCGCGGGGGAGCAGTACTTC
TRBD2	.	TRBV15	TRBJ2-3	CATSGGRAPDTQYF	TGTGCCACCAGCGGGGGGAGGGCCCCAGATACGCAGTATTTT
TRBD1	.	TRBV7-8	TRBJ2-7	CASRARPGGTFEQYF	TGTGCCAGCAGGGCGCGGCCAGGGGGAACATTCGAGCAGTACTTC
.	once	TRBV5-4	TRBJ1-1	CASSLSIGGGAGNTEAFF	TGTGCCAGCAGCTTGTCAATCGGGGGGGGCGCGGGAAACACTGAAGCTTTCTTT
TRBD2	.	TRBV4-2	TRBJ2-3	CASSQVSGVNTDTQYF	TGTGCCAGCAGCCAGGTTAGCGGGGTCAACACAGATACGCAGTATTTT
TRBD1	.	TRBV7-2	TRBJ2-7	CASSLDRGPFYEQYF	TGTGCCAGCAGCTTAGATAGGGGGCCTTTCTACGAGCAGTACTTC
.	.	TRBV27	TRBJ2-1	CASSLSGSRYIYNEQFF	TGTGCCAGCAGTTTGAGTGGGAGCCGTTACATTTACAATGAGCAGTTCTTC
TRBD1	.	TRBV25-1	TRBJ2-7	CASSEFTNEDRESYEQYF	TGTGCCAGCAGTGAATTCACGAACGAGGACAGGGAGTCCTACGAGCAGTACTTC
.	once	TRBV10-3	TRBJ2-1	CAISESRGLKNEQFF	TGTGCCATCAGTGAGTCAAGGGGCCTAAAGAATGAGCAGTTCTTC
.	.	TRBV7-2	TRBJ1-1	CASSLLGVRDSRTEAFF	TGTGCCAGCAGCTTATTAGGTGTCCGGGACTCGAGGACTGAAGCTTTCTTT
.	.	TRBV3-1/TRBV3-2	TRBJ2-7	CASSQRSGEQYF	TGTGCCAGCAGCCAAAGGTCGGGGGAGCAGTACTTC
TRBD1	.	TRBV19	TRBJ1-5	CARPDRGDQPQHF	TGTGCCAGACCCGACAGGGGGGATCAGCCCCAGCATTTT
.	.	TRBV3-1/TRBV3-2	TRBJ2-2	CASSRLYNTGELFF	TGTGCCAGCAGTCGACTCTACAACACCGGGGAGCTGTTTTTT
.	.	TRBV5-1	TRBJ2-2	CASRVWAGENTGELFF	TGCGCCAGCAGGGTATGGGCAGGGGAAAACACCGGGGAGCTGTTTTTT
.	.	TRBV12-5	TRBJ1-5	CASGLNAGENQPQHF	TGTGCTAGTGGTTTGAATGCAGGGGAGAATCAGCCCCAGCATTTT
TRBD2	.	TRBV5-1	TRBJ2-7	CASSPGTSGPHYEQYF	TGCGCCAGCTCCCCCGGGACTAGCGGACCCCACTACGAGCAGTACTTC
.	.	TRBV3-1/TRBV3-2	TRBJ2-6	CASSQDRGPGVSSGANVLTF	TGTGCCAGCAGCCAAGATCGAGGGCCAGGGGTATCGTCTGGGGCCAACGTCCTGACTTTC
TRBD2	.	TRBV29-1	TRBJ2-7	CSVVSGSSAEQYF	TGCAGCGTTGTCAGCGGGAGTTCAGCCGAGCAGTACTTC
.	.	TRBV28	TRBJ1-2	CASSFRVYGYTF	TGTGCCAGCAGTTTCCGAGTGTATGGCTACACCTTC
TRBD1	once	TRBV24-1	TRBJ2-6	CATSDRTGMSSGANVLTF	TGTGCCACCAGTGACCGGACAGGGATGAGCTCTGGGGCCAACGTCCTGACTTTC
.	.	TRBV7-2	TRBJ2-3	CASSLGHRTDTQYF	TGTGCCAGCAGCTTGGGGCACCGCACAGATACGCAGTATTTT
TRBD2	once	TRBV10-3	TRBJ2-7	CAISKTLLAGGAEQYF	TGTGCCATCAGCAAAACTCTACTAGCGGGAGGGGCCGAGCAGTACTTC
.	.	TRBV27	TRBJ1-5	CASSSAGSSNQPQHF	TGTGCCAGCAGTTCCGCAGGATCTAGCAATCAGCCCCAGCATTTT